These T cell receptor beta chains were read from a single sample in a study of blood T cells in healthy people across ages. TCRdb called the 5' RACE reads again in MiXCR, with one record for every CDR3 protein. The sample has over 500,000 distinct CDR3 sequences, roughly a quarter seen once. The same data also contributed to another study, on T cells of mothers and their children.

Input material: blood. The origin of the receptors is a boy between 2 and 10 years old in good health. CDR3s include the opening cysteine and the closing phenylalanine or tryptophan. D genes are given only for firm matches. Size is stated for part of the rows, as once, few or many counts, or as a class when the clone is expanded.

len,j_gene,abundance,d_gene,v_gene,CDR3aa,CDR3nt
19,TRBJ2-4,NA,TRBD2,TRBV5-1,CASSPGLAGGPLAKNIQYF,TGCGCCAGCAGCCCAGGACTAGCGGGAGGCCCGTTAGCCAAAAACATTCAGTACTTC
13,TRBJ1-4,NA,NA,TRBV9,CASSVQNGEKLFF,TGTGCCAGCAGCGTCCAGAATGGAGAAAAACTGTTTTTT
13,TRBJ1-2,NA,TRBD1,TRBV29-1,CSVKQGADYGYTF,TGCAGCGTTAAACAGGGGGCAGACTATGGCTACACCTTC
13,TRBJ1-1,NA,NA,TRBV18,CASSPQEAQGAFF,TGTGCCAGCTCACCACAGGAGGCCCAAGGAGCTTTCTTT
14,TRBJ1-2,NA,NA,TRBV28,CASSFQGRIYGYTF,TGTGCCAGCAGTTTTCAGGGGCGGATCTATGGCTACACCTTC
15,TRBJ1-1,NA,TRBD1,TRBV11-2,CASSLGIRTGEEAFF,TGTGCCAGCAGCTTAGGAATTCGGACAGGGGAAGAAGCTTTCTTT
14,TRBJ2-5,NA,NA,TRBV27,CASSSMMGGETQYF,TGTGCCAGCAGTTCCATGATGGGGGGAGAGACCCAGTACTTC
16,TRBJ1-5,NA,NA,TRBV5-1,CASREGDGYSNQPQHF,TGCGCCAGCAGGGAGGGAGACGGATATAGCAATCAGCCCCAGCATTTT
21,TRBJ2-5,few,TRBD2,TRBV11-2,CASSLKAMGFASGSRQETQYF,TGTGCCAGCAGCTTAAAAGCTATGGGGTTTGCTAGCGGGAGTCGGCAAGAGACCCAGTACTTC
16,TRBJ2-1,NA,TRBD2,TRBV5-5,CASSLNVGLAYNEQFF,TGTGCCAGCAGCTTGAACGTCGGACTAGCCTACAATGAGCAGTTCTTC
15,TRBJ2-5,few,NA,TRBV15,CATSSAPTGGETQYF,TGTGCCACCAGTAGCGCACCGACAGGCGGGGAGACCCAGTACTTC
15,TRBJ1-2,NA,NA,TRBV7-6,CASSGGGRANYGYTF,TGTGCCAGCAGTGGTGGGGGCCGAGCTAACTATGGCTACACCTTC
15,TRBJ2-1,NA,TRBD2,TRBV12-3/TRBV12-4,CASSTLAFVYNEQFF,TGTGCCAGCAGCACACTAGCGTTCGTTTACAATGAGCAGTTCTTC
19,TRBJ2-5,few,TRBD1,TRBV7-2,CASSSALRKGQGYWETQYF,TGTGCCAGCAGCTCCGCCCTGCGAAAGGGACAGGGGTATTGGGAGACCCAGTACTTC
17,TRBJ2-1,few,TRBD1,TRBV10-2,CASSESVYGTGINEQFF,TGCGCCAGCAGTGAGTCGGTATACGGGACAGGGATCAATGAGCAGTTCTTC
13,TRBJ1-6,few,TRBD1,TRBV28,CASIRQGHSPLHF,TGTGCCAGCATCCGACAGGGGCATTCACCCCTCCACTTT
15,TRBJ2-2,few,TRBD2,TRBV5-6,CASSPSTSPAGELFF,TGTGCCAGCAGCCCGTCGACTAGCCCAGCCGGGGAGCTGTTTTTT
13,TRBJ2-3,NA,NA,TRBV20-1,CSARDSQGDTQYF,TGCAGTGCTAGAGATTCACAGGGAGATACGCAGTATTTT
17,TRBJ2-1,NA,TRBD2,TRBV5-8,CASNLTPSGRARNEQFF,TGTGCCAGCAACTTGACGCCTAGCGGGAGGGCTAGGAATGAGCAGTTCTTC
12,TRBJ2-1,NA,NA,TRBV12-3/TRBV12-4,CASRRTVDEQFF,TGTGCCAGCAGAAGGACTGTCGATGAGCAGTTCTTC
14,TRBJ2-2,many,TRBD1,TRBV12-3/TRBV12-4,CASNPGTGSGELFF,TGTGCCAGCAACCCTGGGACAGGGTCCGGGGAGCTGTTTTTT
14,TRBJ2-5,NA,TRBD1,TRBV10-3,CAIRSDRGQETQYF,TGTGCCATCAGGTCGGACAGGGGGCAAGAGACCCAGTACTTC
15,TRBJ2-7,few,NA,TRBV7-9,CASSFGQGGSYEQYF,TGTGCCAGCAGCTTTGGACAGGGCGGGAGCTACGAGCAGTACTTC
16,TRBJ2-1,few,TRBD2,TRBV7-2,CASSLDLAGVYNEQFF,TGTGCCAGCAGCTTAGATCTAGCGGGAGTCTACAATGAGCAGTTCTTC
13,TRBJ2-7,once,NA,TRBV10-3,CAISSGTTYEQYF,TGTGCCATCAGTTCCGGGACCACCTACGAGCAGTACTTC
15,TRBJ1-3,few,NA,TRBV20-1,CSASRTADSGNTIYF,TGCAGTGCTAGCCGGACAGCCGACTCTGGAAACACCATATATTTT
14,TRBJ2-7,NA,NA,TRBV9,CASSAHGSTYEQYF,TGTGCCAGCAGCGCACACGGATCTACCTACGAGCAGTACTTC
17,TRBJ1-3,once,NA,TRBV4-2,CASSSTGLPSSGNTIYF,TGTGCCAGCAGCTCAACAGGGCTACCTAGCTCTGGAAACACCATATATTTT
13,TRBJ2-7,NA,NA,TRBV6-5,CASRKGVIYEQYF,TGTGCCAGCAGGAAAGGCGTTATCTACGAGCAGTACTTC
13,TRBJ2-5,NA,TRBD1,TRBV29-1,CGADGDRWQTQYF,TGCGGTGCTGATGGGGACAGGTGGCAGACCCAGTACTTC
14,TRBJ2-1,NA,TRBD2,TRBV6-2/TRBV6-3,CASSYSAGYNEQFF,TGTGCCAGCAGTTACTCAGCGGGGTACAATGAGCAGTTCTTC
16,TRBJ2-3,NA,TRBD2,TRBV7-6,CASSPGSGGALDTQYF,TGTGCCAGCAGTCCTGGGAGCGGGGGGGCCTTAGATACGCAGTATTTT
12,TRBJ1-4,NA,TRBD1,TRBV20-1,CSARTGEEKLFF,TGCAGTGCTAGAACAGGGGAGGAAAAACTGTTTTTT
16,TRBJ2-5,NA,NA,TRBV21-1,CASSKASSGRQETQYF,TGTGCCAGCAGCAAAGCATCTAGCGGCAGACAAGAGACCCAGTACTTC
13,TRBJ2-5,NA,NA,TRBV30,CAWSPGVLETQYF,TGTGCCTGGAGTCCCGGGGTCCTGGAGACCCAGTACTTC
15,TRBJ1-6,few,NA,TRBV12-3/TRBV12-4,CARSPGKALNSPLHF,TGTGCCCGCAGCCCTGGGAAGGCCCTTAATTCACCCCTCCACTTT
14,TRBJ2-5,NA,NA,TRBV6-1,CASQSGTVGETQYF,TGTGCCAGCCAGTCAGGGACGGTTGGGGAGACCCAGTACTTC
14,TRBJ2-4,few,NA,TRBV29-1,CSVEAGDGKNIQYF,TGCAGCGTTGAAGCAGGCGACGGCAAAAACATTCAGTACTTC
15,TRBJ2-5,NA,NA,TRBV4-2,CASSQAHDRRETQYF,TGTGCCAGCAGCCAAGCTCACGATAGGCGAGAGACCCAGTACTTC
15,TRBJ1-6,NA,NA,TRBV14,CASSPKRGGNSPLHF,TGTGCCAGCAGCCCGAAGAGAGGGGGGAACTCACCCCTCCACTTT
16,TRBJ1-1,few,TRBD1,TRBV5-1,CASSLEAGGLNTEAFF,TGCGCCAGCAGCTTGGAAGCAGGGGGACTGAACACTGAAGCTTTCTTT
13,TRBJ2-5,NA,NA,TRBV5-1,CASSLAFKETQYF,TGCGCCAGCAGCTTGGCCTTTAAAGAGACCCAGTACTTC
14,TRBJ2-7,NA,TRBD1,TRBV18,CASSLNRGDYEQYF,TGTGCCAGCTCTCTAAACAGGGGAGACTACGAGCAGTACTTC
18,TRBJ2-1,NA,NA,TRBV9,CASSVESGGLSSYNEQFF,TGTGCCAGCAGCGTAGAGTCGGGGGGCCTTAGCTCCTACAATGAGCAGTTCTTC
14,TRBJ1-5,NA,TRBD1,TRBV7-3,CASKHQGVNQPQHF,TGTGCCAGCAAACACCAGGGGGTCAATCAGCCCCAGCATTTT
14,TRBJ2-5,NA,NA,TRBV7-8,CASVPGGLQETQYF,TGTGCCAGCGTCCCTGGGGGACTTCAAGAGACCCAGTACTTC
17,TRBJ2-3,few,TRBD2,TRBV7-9,CASSSPPGLAGGDTQYF,TGTGCCAGCAGCTCCCCACCGGGACTAGCGGGAGGAGATACGCAGTATTTT
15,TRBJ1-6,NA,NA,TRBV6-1,CASSEIPGSNSPLHF,TGTGCCAGCAGTGAAATTCCAGGTTCTAATTCACCCCTCCACTTT